Reported below is one T cell receptor (beta chain). The antigen remains unidentified. CDR3 size: 13 residues. V lost 6 bases and J lost 1; bases outside the gene matches: 0. Germline assignment: CDR1 MDHEN and CDR2 SYDVKM. The data belong to a study of immune evolution from preneoplasia to lung adenocarcinoma. General observations from the study: T cell clonality was higher in KRAS-mutant than EGFR-mutant or wild-type nodules. Normal lung had the highest top T cell clone frequencies.

Resections took place in Japan or China from about 2014 to 2018. Assay: immunoSEQ multiplex PCR; the TCRdb copy retains only in-frame clones and omits some. The table includes 2,500 to 3,000 clones, about 88% detected once. Sequenced: FFPE invasive lung adenocarcinoma tissue. The source is a person aged 65-85 years with invasive lung adenocarcinoma. V is TRBV28 and J is TRBJ2-3, with 8 bases matching TRBD2. The CDR3 here is CASSGRGTDTQYF. CDR3 DNA: TGTGCCAGCAGCGGGAGGGGCACAGATACGCAGTATTTT.